This T cell receptor (beta chain) was profiled in a study of STAT5B mutations in CD4+ large granular lymphocyte leukemia. Looking at the study overall: Healthy donors showed HLA-associated enrichment of the CDR3 'QG' motif. Study findings and constraints: TRBV06-family usage was enriched in top patient clones (8/27) versus controls (2/35).

Sequencing was performed with immunoSEQ multiplex PCR; in TCRdb, only in-frame clones are kept and a portion is missing. The sample lists 35,000 or so clones, nearly 90% occurring once. Concerning this clone: No antigen is known for it.

The CDR3 is 15 residues long. J gave up 8 bases and V 6 bases, and 10 bases lay outside the gene matches. In germline, CDR1 is SGDLS, CDR2 YYNGEE. The sequence came from a human donor in good health. The rearrangement uses TRBV9 and TRBJ2-1; 11 bases fit TRBD2. Sequences were obtained from CD4+ T cells from blood buffy coats. CDR3 region: CASTDSGRALDEQFF. DNA for the CDR3: TGTGCCAGCACCGATAGCGGGAGGGCCCTCGATGAGCAGTTCTTC.